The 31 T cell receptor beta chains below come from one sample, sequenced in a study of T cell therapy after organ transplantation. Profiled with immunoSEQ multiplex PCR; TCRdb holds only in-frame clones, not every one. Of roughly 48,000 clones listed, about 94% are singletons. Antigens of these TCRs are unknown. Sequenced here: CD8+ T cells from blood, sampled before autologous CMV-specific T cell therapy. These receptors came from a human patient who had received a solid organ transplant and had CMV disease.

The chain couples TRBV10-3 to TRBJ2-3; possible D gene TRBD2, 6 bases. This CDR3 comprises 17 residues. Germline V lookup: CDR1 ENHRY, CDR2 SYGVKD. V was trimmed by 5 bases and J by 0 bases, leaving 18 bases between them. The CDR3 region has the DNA TGTGCCATCAGTCCCACGGAGGGGTTTTCTAGCACAGATACGCAGTATTTT. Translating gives CAISPTEGFSSTDTQYF.

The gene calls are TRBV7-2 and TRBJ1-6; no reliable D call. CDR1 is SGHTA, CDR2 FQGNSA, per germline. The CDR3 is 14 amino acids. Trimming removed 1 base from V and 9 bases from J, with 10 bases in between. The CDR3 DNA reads TGTGCCAGCAGCTTAGGAGTGATGGGTTCACCCCTCCACTTT. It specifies CASSLGVMGSPLHF.

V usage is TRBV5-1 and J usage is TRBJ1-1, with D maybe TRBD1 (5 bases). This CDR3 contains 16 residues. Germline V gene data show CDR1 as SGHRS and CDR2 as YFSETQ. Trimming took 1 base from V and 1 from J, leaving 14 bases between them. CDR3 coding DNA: TGCGCCAGCAGCTTGACGCAGGGCCGCACGAACACTGAAGCTTTCTTT. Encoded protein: CASSLTQGRTNTEAFF. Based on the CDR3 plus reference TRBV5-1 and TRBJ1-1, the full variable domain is KAGVTQTPRYLIKTRGQQVTLSCSPISGHRSVSWYQQTPGQGLQFLFEYFSETQRNKGNFPGRFSGRQFSNSRSEMNVSTLELGDSALYLCASSLTQGRTNTEAFFGQGTRLTVV.

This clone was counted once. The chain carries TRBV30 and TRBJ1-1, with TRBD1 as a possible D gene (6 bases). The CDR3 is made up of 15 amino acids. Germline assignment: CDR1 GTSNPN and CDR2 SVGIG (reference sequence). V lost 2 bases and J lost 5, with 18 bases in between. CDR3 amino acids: CAWSPGDQVKTEAFF. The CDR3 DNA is TGTGCCTGGAGTCCAGGGGACCAAGTTAAGACTGAAGCTTTCTTT.

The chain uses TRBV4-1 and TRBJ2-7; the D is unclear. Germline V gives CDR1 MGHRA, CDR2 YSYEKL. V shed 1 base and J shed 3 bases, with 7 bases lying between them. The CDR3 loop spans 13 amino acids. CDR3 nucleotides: TGCGCCAGCAGCCAAGTAGGTCTCTACGAGCAGTACTTC. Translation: CASSQVGLYEQYF.

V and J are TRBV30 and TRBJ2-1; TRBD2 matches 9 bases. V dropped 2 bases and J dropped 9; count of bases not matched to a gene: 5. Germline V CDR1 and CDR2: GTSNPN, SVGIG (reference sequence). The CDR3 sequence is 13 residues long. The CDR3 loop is CAWSSVAGAEQFF. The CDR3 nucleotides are TGTGCCTGGAGTTCGGTAGCGGGAGCTGAGCAGTTCTTC.

The CDR3 here is CASSVAGVSYEQYF. Here the CDR3 DNA reads TGTGCCAGTAGTGTGGCAGGGGTAAGCTACGAGCAGTACTTC. The chain joins TRBV19 to TRBJ2-7, with TRBD1 as a possible D gene (6 bases). CDR1 and CDR2 (germline): LNHDA, SQIVND (reference sequence). This CDR3 contains 14 residues. V was clipped by 5 bases and J by 3 bases, with 14 bases between them.

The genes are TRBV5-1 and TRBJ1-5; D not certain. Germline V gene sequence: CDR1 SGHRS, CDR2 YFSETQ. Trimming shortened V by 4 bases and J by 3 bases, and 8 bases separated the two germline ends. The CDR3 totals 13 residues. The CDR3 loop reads CASSPWINQPQHF. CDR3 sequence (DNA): TGCGCCAGCAGCCCGTGGATCAATCAGCCCCAGCATTTT.

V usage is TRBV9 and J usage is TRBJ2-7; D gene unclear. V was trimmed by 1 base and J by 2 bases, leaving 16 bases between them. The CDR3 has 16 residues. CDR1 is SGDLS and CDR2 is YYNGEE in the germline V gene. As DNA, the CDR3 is TGTGCCAGCAGCGTATCGTGGCCTACCTCTACCTACGAGCAGTACTTC. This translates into CASSVSWPTSTYEQYF.

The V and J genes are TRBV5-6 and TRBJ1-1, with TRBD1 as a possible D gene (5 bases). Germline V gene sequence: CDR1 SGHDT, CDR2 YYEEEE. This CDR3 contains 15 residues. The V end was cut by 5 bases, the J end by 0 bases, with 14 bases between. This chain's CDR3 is CASSQAGTVNTEAFF. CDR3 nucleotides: TGTGCCAGCAGTCAAGCCGGGACGGTGAACACTGAAGCTTTCTTT.

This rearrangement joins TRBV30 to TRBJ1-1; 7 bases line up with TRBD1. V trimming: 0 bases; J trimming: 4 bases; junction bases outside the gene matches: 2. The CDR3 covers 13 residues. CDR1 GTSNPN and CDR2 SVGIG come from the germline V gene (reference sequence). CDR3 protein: CAWSVQGFTEAFF. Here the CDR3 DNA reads TGTGCCTGGAGTGTACAGGGGTTCACTGAAGCTTTCTTT.

CDR3 protein: CASSYGKSQETQYF. The CDR3 DNA follows: TGTGCCAGCAGCTACGGGAAGAGCCAAGAGACCCAGTACTTC. The V gene is TRBV7-9, the J gene TRBJ2-5; D may be TRBD2 (5 bases). The CDR3 extends over 14 amino acids. The V and J ends lost 4 bases and 1 base respectively, with 10 bases between them. Germline CDR1 reads SEHNR; CDR2 reads FQNEAQ (reference sequence).

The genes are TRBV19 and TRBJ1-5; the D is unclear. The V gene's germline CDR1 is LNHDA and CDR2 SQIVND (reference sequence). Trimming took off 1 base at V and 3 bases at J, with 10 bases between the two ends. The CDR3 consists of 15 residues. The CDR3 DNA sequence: TGTGCCAGTAGTATAGGGCGGCGGCCCAATCAGCCCCAGCATTTT. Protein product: CASSIGRRPNQPQHF.

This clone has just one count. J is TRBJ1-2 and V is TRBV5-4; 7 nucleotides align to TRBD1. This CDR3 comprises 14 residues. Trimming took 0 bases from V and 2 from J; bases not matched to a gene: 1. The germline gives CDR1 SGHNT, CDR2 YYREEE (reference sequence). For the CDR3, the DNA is TGTGCCAGCAGCTTGGACAGGGGAAACTATGGCTACACCTTC. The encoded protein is CASSLDRGNYGYTF.

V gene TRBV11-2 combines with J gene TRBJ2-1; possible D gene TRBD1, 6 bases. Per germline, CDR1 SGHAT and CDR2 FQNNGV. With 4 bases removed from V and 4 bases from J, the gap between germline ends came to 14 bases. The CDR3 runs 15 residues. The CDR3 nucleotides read TGTGCCAGCAGCTCAGAGGACAGTAATTACAATGAGCAGTTCTTC. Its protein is CASSSEDSNYNEQFF.

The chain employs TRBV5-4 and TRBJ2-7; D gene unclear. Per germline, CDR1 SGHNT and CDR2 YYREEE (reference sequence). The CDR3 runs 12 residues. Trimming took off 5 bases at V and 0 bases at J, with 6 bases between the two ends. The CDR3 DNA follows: TGTGCCAGCAGGAACAGCTCCTACGAGCAGTACTTC. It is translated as CASRNSSYEQYF.

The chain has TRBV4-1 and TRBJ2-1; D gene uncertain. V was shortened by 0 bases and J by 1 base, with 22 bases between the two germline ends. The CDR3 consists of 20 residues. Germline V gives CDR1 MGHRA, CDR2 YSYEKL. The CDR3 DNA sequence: TGCGCCAGCAGCCAAGATAGGGCCTCAACTCACGCGCATTCCTACAATGAGCAGTTCTTC. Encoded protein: CASSQDRASTHAHSYNEQFF.

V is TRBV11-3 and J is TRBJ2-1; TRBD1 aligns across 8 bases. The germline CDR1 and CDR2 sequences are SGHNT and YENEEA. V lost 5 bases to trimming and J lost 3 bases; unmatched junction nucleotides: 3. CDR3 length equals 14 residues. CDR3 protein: CASSRTGNYNEQFF. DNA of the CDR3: TGTGCCAGCAGCCGGACAGGGAACTACAATGAGCAGTTCTTC.

The CDR3 bases are TGTGCCAGCAGCATCAGCTCCTACGAGCAGTACTTC. Translation gives CASSISSYEQYF. The gene calls are TRBV5-6 and TRBJ2-7, with D unclear. The germline V gene has CDR1 SGHDT and CDR2 YYEEEE. Trimming left V 4 bases short and J 0 bases short, with 5 bases between. The length of the CDR3 is 12 residues.

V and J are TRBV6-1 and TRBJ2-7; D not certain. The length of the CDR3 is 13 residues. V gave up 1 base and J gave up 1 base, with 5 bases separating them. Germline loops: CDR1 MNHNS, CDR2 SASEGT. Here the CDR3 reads CASSEGVSYEQYF. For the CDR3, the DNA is TGTGCCAGCAGTGAAGGGGTTTCCTACGAGCAGTACTTC.

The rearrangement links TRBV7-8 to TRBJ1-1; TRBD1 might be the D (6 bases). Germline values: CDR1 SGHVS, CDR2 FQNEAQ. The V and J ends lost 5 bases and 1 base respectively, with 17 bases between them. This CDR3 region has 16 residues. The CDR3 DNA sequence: TGTGCCAGCAGCCGCGGACAGAAACCCTCGAACACTGAAGCTTTCTTT. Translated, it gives CASSRGQKPSNTEAFF.

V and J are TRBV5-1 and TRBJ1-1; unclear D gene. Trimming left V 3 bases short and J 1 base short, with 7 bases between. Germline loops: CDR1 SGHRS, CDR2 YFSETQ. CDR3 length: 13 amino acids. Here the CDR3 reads CASSSYGNTEAFF. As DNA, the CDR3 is TGCGCCAGCAGCTCCTATGGGAACACTGAAGCTTTCTTT.

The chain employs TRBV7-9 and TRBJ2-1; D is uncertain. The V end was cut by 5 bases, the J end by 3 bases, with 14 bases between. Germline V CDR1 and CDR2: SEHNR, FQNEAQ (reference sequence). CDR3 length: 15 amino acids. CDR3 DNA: TGTGCCAGCAGCCTCATCCCGGTCGTCTACAATGAGCAGTTCTTC. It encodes CASSLIPVVYNEQFF.

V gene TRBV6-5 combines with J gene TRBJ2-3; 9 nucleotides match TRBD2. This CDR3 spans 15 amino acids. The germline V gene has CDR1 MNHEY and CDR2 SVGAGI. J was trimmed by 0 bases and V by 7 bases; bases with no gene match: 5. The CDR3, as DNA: TGTGCCAGCACGCGGGGGGGAGGGAGCACAGATACGCAGTATTTT. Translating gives CASTRGGGSTDTQYF.

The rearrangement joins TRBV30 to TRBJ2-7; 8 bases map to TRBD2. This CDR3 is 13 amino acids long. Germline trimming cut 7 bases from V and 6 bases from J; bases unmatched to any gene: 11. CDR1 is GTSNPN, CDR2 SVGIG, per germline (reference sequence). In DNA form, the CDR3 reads TGTGCCTCGGAGCGGGGGTTAGCCGCCGAGCAGTACTTC. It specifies CASERGLAAEQYF.

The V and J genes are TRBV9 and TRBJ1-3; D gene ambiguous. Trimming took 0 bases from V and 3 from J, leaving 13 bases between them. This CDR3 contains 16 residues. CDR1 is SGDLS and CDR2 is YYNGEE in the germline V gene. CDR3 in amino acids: CASSVARSGDGNTIYF. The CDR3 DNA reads TGTGCCAGCAGCGTAGCGCGTTCGGGTGATGGAAACACCATATATTTT. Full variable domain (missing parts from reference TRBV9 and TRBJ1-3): DSGVTQTPKHLITATGQRVTLRCSPRSGDLSVYWYQQSLDQGLQFLIQYYNGEERAKGNILERFSAQQFPDLHSELNLSSLELGDSALYFCASSVARSGDGNTIYFGEGSWLTVV.

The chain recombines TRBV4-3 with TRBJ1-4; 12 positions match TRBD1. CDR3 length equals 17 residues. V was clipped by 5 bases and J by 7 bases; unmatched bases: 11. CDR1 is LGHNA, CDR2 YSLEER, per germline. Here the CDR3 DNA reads TGCGCCAGCAGCGCCCAGCACCCGGGACAGGGGGCTGAAAAACTGTTTTTT. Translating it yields CASSAQHPGQGAEKLFF.

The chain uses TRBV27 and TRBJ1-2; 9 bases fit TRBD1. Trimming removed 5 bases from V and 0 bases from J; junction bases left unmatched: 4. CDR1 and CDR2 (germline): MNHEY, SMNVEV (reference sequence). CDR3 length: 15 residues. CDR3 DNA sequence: TGTGCCAGCAGTACATGGGACAGGGCTAACTATGGCTACACCTTC. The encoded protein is CASSTWDRANYGYTF.

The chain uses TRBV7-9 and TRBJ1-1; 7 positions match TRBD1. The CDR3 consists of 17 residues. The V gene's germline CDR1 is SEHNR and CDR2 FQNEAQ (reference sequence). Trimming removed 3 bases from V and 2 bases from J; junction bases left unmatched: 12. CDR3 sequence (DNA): TGTGCCAGCAGCTTTCCGATCCGCTACAGGGGAAACACTGAAGCTTTCTTT. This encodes CASSFPIRYRGNTEAFF.

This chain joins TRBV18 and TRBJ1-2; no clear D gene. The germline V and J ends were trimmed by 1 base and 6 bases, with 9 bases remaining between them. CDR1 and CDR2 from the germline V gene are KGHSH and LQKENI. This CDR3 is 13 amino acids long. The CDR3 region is CASSPLSPDGYTF. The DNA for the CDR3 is TGTGCCAGCTCACCACTGTCCCCGGATGGCTACACCTTC.

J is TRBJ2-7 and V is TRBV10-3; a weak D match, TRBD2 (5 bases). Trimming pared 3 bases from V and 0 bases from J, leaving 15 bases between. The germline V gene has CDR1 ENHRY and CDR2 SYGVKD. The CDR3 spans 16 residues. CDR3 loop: CAISEPGSATSYEQYF. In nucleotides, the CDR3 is TGTGCCATCAGTGAACCGGGGAGCGCGACCTCCTACGAGCAGTACTTC.